These 30 T cell receptor beta chains originate from one sample sequenced in a study of T cell changes during pregnancy in multiple sclerosis (dated by TCRdb to about 2019). Library preparation was by the immunoSEQ multiplex PCR assay. The clones in this table, taken by TCRdb from immuneACCESS, are in-frame only. Not every clone is retained; where verified, under half of the shortfall comes from an unresolved V gene, and the cause of the rest is unknown. The sample yields approximately 52,000 clones; about nine tenths were counted once. Of the sample, 0.95% to 1.5% is held by the ten largest clones. This material consisted of CD4+ T cells from peripheral blood mononuclear cells, taken in the second trimester of pregnancy. These receptors were collected from a female donor with multiple sclerosis, enrolled in a pregnancy study.

The chain joins TRBV6-1 to TRBJ2-1, with a weak D call TRBD1 (5 bases). This CDR3 is built from 12 residues. Between the trimmed V and J ends, which lost 2 bases and 10 bases, there was a span of 9 bases. Germline loops: CDR1 MNHNS, CDR2 SASEGT. The CDR3 reads CASSELQAEQFF. The CDR3 bases are TGTGCCAGCAGTGAATTACAGGCGGAGCAGTTCTTC.

This CDR3 reads CASSYALADYEQYF. CDR3 bases: TGTGCCAGCAGTTACGCTCTAGCGGACTACGAGCAGTACTTC. V usage is TRBV6-5 and J usage is TRBJ2-7; 7 bases agree with TRBD2. Trimming cost V 2 bases and J 3 bases; bases outside gene matches: 4. The CDR3 covers 14 residues. CDR1 and CDR2 (germline): MNHEY, SVGAGI.

The rearrangement links TRBV19 to TRBJ1-5; 9 bases match TRBD1. Unmatched junction bases numbered 14, after V lost 6 bases and J lost 2 bases. Germline CDR1 and CDR2: LNHDA and SQIVND (reference sequence). The CDR3 has 18 residues. The CDR3 sequence: CASSRGQGSNKGNQPQHF. CDR3 DNA: TGTGCCAGTAGCAGAGGACAGGGGAGTAATAAAGGCAATCAGCCCCAGCATTTT.

The table lists this clone with a count of one. CDR3 nucleotide sequence: TGTGCCAGCAGTGAAACGGTCCGGGGCACTGAAGCTTTCTTT. Translation: CASSETVRGTEAFF. This chain uses TRBV6-1 with TRBJ1-1; D is undetermined. CDR1 and CDR2 (germline): MNHNS, SASEGT. CDR3 length: 14 amino acids. V was trimmed by 2 bases and J by 4 bases, leaving 11 bases between them.

This clone was seen more than once but under ten times. The rearrangement uses TRBV9 and TRBJ1-5, with a weak D call TRBD1 (6 bases). Per the germline V gene, CDR1 is SGDLS and CDR2 is YYNGEE. With 3 bases removed from V and 4 bases from J, the gap between germline ends came to 11 bases. The CDR3 spans 14 residues. This chain's CDR3 is CASSAGVSNQPQHF. The CDR3 region has the DNA TGTGCCAGCAGCGCAGGGGTATCTAATCAGCCCCAGCATTTT.

The rearrangement joins TRBV4-3 to TRBJ1-1, with 7 bases aligning to TRBD1. Germline V gene sequence: CDR1 LGHNA, CDR2 YSLEER. J was trimmed by 3 bases and V by 2 bases; bases with no gene match: 0. The CDR3 covers 13 residues. DNA for the CDR3: TGCGCCAGCAGCCAAACAGGGGACACTGAAGCTTTCTTT. This translates into CASSQTGDTEAFF.

This clone was seen just once. The chain couples TRBV11-3 to TRBJ2-5; D uncertain. Germline V gene lookup returns CDR1 SGHNT and CDR2 YENEEA. The CDR3 spans 13 residues. V shed 1 base and J shed 5 bases, with 8 bases lying between them. The CDR3, as DNA: TGTGCCAGCAGCTTAGGGGCAAAGGAGACCCAGTACTTC. It codes for CASSLGAKETQYF.

V is TRBV10-2 and J is TRBJ2-5, with 13 bases lining up with TRBD2. V shed 3 bases, J shed 6 bases, and the junction held 10 bases outside the gene matches. CDR3 size: 17 residues. From germline, CDR1 is WSHSY and CDR2 SAAADI. In nucleotides, the CDR3 is TGCGCCAGCAGTGACCCCCGGACTAGCGGGAGTAGTAAGACCCAGTACTTC. Translated: CASSDPRTSGSSKTQYF.

This rearrangement joins TRBV18 to TRBJ2-4; 7 bases align to TRBD1. CDR1 KGHSH and CDR2 LQKENI come from the germline V gene. The V gene end was trimmed by 2 bases and the J gene end by 7 bases; junction bases not matched to a gene: 2. The CDR3 consists of 13 residues. The CDR3: CASSPSQGNIQYF. Here the CDR3 DNA reads TGTGCCAGCTCACCATCACAGGGGAACATTCAGTACTTC. The full variable domain, rest sourced from reference TRBV18 and TRBJ2-4, is NAGVMQNPRHLVRRRGQEARLRCSPMKGHSHVYWYRQLPEEGLKFMVYLQKENIIDESGMPKERFSAEFPKEGPSILRIQQVVRGDSAAYFCASSPSQGNIQYFGAGTRLSVL.

The rearrangement links TRBV27 to TRBJ2-3; D perhaps matches TRBD2 (6 bases). CDR1 and CDR2 (germline): MNHEY, SMNVEV (reference sequence). This CDR3 spans 15 amino acids. V gave up 6 bases and J gave up 4 bases, with 17 bases separating them. This CDR3 is CASRPSIGGPDTQYF. CDR3 DNA sequence: TGTGCCAGCAGGCCCTCAATTGGAGGGCCAGATACGCAGTATTTT.

This chain connects TRBV30 to TRBJ1-2; D is possibly TRBD1 (5 bases). CDR1 GTSNPN and CDR2 SVGIG come from the germline V gene (reference sequence). CDR3 size: 12 residues. Trimming removed 8 bases at V and 3 bases at J, with 13 bases between. DNA for the CDR3: TGTGCCGGGTCCCTAGGGGACTATGGCTACACCTTC. Amino acid sequence: CAGSLGDYGYTF.

The chain carries TRBV7-9 and TRBJ2-5; 8 nucleotides agree with TRBD2. CDR1 and CDR2 from the germline V gene are SEHNR and FQNEAQ (reference sequence). The CDR3 is 16 residues long. Trimming at V came to 1 base and at J to 4 bases, leaving 8 bases not matched to a gene. CDR3 nucleotides: TGTGCCAGCAGCTTAGTTAGCGGGGTCGAGCGAGAGACCCAGTACTTC. Its translation: CASSLVSGVERETQYF.

This clone has just one count. This chain connects TRBV11-2 to TRBJ2-1, with TRBD1 identical over 9 bases. Germline CDR1 SGHAT, CDR2 FQNNGV. This CDR3 spans 15 amino acids. V lost 5 bases and J lost 3; bases outside the gene matches: 5. In DNA, the CDR3 is TGTGCCAGCAGCCCCACAGGGGGCTACTACAATGAGCAGTTCTTC. As protein: CASSPTGGYYNEQFF.

This clone appeared a single time. The gene calls are TRBV4-2 and TRBJ2-1; 12 nucleotides match TRBD2. This CDR3 is built from 17 residues. CDR1 is LGHNA, CDR2 YNFKEQ, per germline. Trimming cost V 3 bases and J 0 bases; bases outside gene matches: 3. In DNA, the CDR3 is TGTGCCAGCAGCCATGGACTAGCGGGGAGCTCCTACAATGAGCAGTTCTTC. Residues: CASSHGLAGSSYNEQFF.

The chain carries TRBV7-8 and TRBJ1-3; possibly TRBD1 for D (5 bases). Trimming removed 6 bases from V and 0 bases from J, with 21 bases in between. The CDR3 spans 18 residues. Germline V gene data show CDR1 as SGHVS and CDR2 as FQNEAQ. The CDR3 here is CASSSTETKQVSGNTIYF. CDR3 nucleotides: TGTGCCAGCAGTTCCACCGAAACGAAACAGGTCTCTGGAAACACCATATATTTT.

The chain recombines TRBV9 with TRBJ2-6, with 10 positions matching TRBD2. With 1 base clipped from V and 4 bases from J, the junction kept 17 bases outside the gene matches. Germline values: CDR1 SGDLS, CDR2 YYNGEE. The CDR3 is 21 amino acids. As DNA, the CDR3 is TGTGCCAGCAGCGTATCGCTAGCGGGAGTATTGGACCGTCGGGGGGCCAACGTCCTGACTTTC. Amino acids: CASSVSLAGVLDRRGANVLTF.

The DNA for the CDR3 is TGCGCCAGCAGCCAACAAATACTAGGAGGAGAGACCCAGTACTTC. Its translation: CASSQQILGGETQYF. The chain links TRBV4-1 to TRBJ2-5, with D perhaps TRBD2 (5 bases). CDR1 and CDR2 from the germline V gene are MGHRA and YSYEKL. CDR3 size: 15 residues. Trimming removed 2 bases from V and 4 bases from J, with 14 bases in between.

The chain joins TRBV5-1 to TRBJ2-5; tentatively, D is TRBD1 (6 bases). This CDR3 is 15 amino acids long. V gave up 0 bases and J gave up 5 bases, with 14 bases separating them. Germline CDR1 reads SGHRS; CDR2 reads YFSETQ. As DNA, the CDR3 is TGCGCCAGCAGCTTGGGAGCCACAGGGCGTGAGACCCAGTACTTC. Its translation: CASSLGATGRETQYF.

The chain carries TRBV9 and TRBJ2-7, with 7 bases lining up with TRBD1. This CDR3 is 18 amino acids long. V trimming: 4 bases; J trimming: 0 bases; junction bases outside the gene matches: 16. CDR1 and CDR2 (germline): SGDLS, YYNGEE. CDR3 bases: TGTGCCAGCAGCACCAGGGGATTTTGGGACAGATCCTCCTACGAGCAGTACTTC. It is translated as CASSTRGFWDRSSYEQYF. The variable domain in full, with the rest retrieved from reference TRBV9 and TRBJ2-7, is DSGVTQTPKHLITATGQRVTLRCSPRSGDLSVYWYQQSLDQGLQFLIQYYNGEERAKGNILERFSAQQFPDLHSELNLSSLELGDSALYFCASSTRGFWDRSSYEQYFGPGTRLTVT.

The chain couples TRBV5-1 to TRBJ2-2, with D possibly being TRBD1 (5 bases). This CDR3 is built from 14 residues. Per the germline V gene, CDR1 is SGHRS and CDR2 is YFSETQ. Trimming stripped 2 bases from V and 5 bases from J, with 10 bases between. The CDR3 loop reads CASSLTGMTGELFF. The DNA for the CDR3 is TGCGCCAGCAGCTTAACAGGAATGACCGGGGAGCTGTTTTTT.

This rearrangement joins TRBV6-1 to TRBJ2-7; TRBD2 matches at 7 bases. The germline CDR1 and CDR2 sequences are MNHNS and SASEGT. V shed 4 bases, J shed 3 bases, and the junction held 6 bases outside the gene matches. The CDR3 contains 14 residues. CDR3 amino acids: CASSAYSGNYEQYF. CDR3 nucleotides: TGTGCCAGCAGTGCCTACAGCGGGAACTACGAGCAGTACTTC.

V gene TRBV28 combines with J gene TRBJ2-7, with 7 positions matching TRBD1. J gave up 0 bases and V 6 bases, and 8 bases lay outside the gene matches. The CDR3 length is 15 residues. Germline assignment: CDR1 MDHEN and CDR2 SYDVKM. The CDR3 nucleotides read TGTGCCAGCAGCCCGGCGACAGGGAGCTCCTACGAGCAGTACTTC. It translates to CASSPATGSSYEQYF. The full variable domain, completed using reference TRBV28 and TRBJ2-7, is DVKVTQSSRYLVKRTGEKVFLECVQDMDHENMFWYRQDPGLGLRLIYFSYDVKMKEKGDIPEGYSVSREKKERFSLILESASTNQTSMYLCASSPATGSSYEQYFGPGTRLTVT.

This chain uses TRBV28 with TRBJ2-7; the match to TRBD2 covers 11 bases. The V gene's germline CDR1 is MDHEN and CDR2 SYDVKM. V dropped 4 bases and J dropped 5; count of bases not matched to a gene: 7. CDR3 size: 15 residues. The CDR3 loop reads CASSSPGLAVDEQYF. CDR3 DNA sequence: TGTGCCAGCAGTTCGCCGGGACTAGCGGTTGACGAGCAGTACTTC.

The V gene is TRBV2, the J gene TRBJ2-7, with 9 bases lining up with TRBD1. The germline V gene encodes CDR1 SNHLY and CDR2 FYNNEI. The V segment lost 6 bases and the J segment 6 bases; nucleotides outside the gene matches: 3. The CDR3 contains 12 residues. CDR3 coding DNA: TGTGCCAGCAGCGCACAGGGGGCCGAGCAGTACTTC. Amino acid sequence: CASSAQGAEQYF.

This rearrangement joins TRBV11-3 to TRBJ2-5; D is perhaps TRBD1 (6 bases). V dropped 5 bases and J dropped 4 bases, with 11 bases sitting between them. The length of the CDR3 is 13 residues. The germline gives CDR1 SGHNT, CDR2 YENEEA. In DNA form, the CDR3 reads TGTGCCAGCAGCGAACTGGGGGCAGAGACCCAGTACTTC. Translation: CASSELGAETQYF.

The genes are TRBV6-5 and TRBJ2-7; 9 bases fit TRBD1. Germline V gene lookup returns CDR1 MNHEY and CDR2 SVGAGI. Unmatched junction bases numbered 8, after V lost 5 bases and J lost 3 bases. The CDR3 has 15 amino acids. The CDR3 DNA reads as TGTGCCAGCAGTCCGCGAACAGGGGGCGGCTACGAGCAGTACTTC. It translates to CASSPRTGGGYEQYF.

The gene calls are TRBV11-3 and TRBJ2-7; D is perhaps TRBD1 (6 bases). Germline V gene data show CDR1 as SGHNT and CDR2 as YENEEA. V was shortened by 5 bases and J by 2 bases, with 10 bases between the two germline ends. The CDR3 runs 13 residues. CDR3 sequence (DNA): TGTGCCAGCAGCATCGGACAGACCTACGAGCAGTACTTC. Amino acids: CASSIGQTYEQYF.

The chain employs TRBV11-2 and TRBJ2-3; D possibly corresponds to TRBD1 (5 bases). The V gene lost 4 bases and the J gene lost 6 bases, with 11 bases spanning the gap. This CDR3 has 13 residues. The germline V gene has CDR1 SGHAT and CDR2 FQNNGV. The CDR3 bases are TGTGCCAGCAGCTCCCAGGGTCCCGATACGCAGTATTTT. It codes for CASSSQGPDTQYF. Full variable domain (rest looked up from reference TRBV11-2 and TRBJ2-3): EAGVAQSPRYKIIEKRQSVAFWCNPISGHATLYWYQQILGQGPKLLIQFQNNGVVDDSQLPKDRFSAERLKGVDSTLKIQPAKLEDSAVYLCASSSQGPDTQYFGPGTRLTVL.

The count of this clone is one. The chain recombines TRBV19 with TRBJ2-3, with 9 bases that match TRBD1. CDR3 size: 12 residues. Trimming took 9 bases from V and 5 from J; bases not matched to a gene: 3. Germline assignment: CDR1 LNHDA and CDR2 SQIVND (reference sequence). The CDR3 DNA reads TGTGCCAGCGGGACAGGGCAAGATACGCAGTATTTT. This gives the protein CASGTGQDTQYF.

The chain carries TRBV5-6 and TRBJ2-7; 9 positions match TRBD2. This CDR3 has 15 residues. V was clipped by 2 bases and J by 0 bases; unmatched bases: 3. Germline V gene lookup returns CDR1 SGHDT and CDR2 YYEEEE. As DNA, the CDR3 is TGTGCCAGCAGCTTTCTAGCGGGGAGCTCCTACGAGCAGTACTTC. Its translation: CASSFLAGSSYEQYF.